Included here is one TCR beta chain sequence, with context. The antigen is undetermined. The data are from a study of response to subunit inactivated influenza vaccine. Study-wide points: Authors proposed each seasonal influenza vaccination draws in few new T cells.

V was pared by 5 bases and J by 7 bases, with 7 bases of the junction left unmatched. CDR1 and CDR2 from the germline V gene are DFQATT and SNEGSKA (reference sequence). The length of the CDR3 is 13 residues. TCRdb processed the RT-PCR reads anew with MiXCR; each CDR3 protein has one entry. The sample yields hundreds of thousands of distinct CDR3 sequences, approximately 24% seen once. This TCR derives from a man aged 50 or older who received an inactivated influenza vaccine. This specimen was CD4+ T cells sorted from PBMCs, taken around 5 days after vaccination. V is TRBV20-1 and J is TRBJ1-4, with 7 bases that match TRBD1. CDR3 sequence: CSASRTGAEKLFF. The CDR3, as DNA: TGCAGTGCTTCCCGCACAGGGGCTGAAAAACTGTTTTTT.